This TCR beta chain was sequenced for a study of early T cells in non-severe SARS-CoV-2 infection. On the study more broadly: The sequenced material was bulk RNA from unsorted whole blood, and its chains were unpaired.

The CDR3 is 17 residues long. V gave up 5 bases and J gave up 4 bases; unmatched junction bases: 9. Germline CDR1 reads MNHEY; CDR2 reads SVGAGI. This clonotype was seen a few times. Its antigen is unidentified. The protocol attached unique molecular identifiers to individual cDNA molecules. TCRdb fed the 5' RACE reads into MiXCR, producing one record per CDR3 protein. Altogether around 82,000 distinct CDR3 sequences are present, around 15% being singletons, with the ten largest covering just under 0.6%. Findings and caveats of the study: Private and CD4 specificities were missed by VDJdb matching, which favored anti-spike CD8 responses.

The rearrangement links TRBV6-5 to TRBJ2-5; 14 nucleotides line up with TRBD2. The clonotype comes from an adult who was a healthcare worker with PCR-confirmed SARS-CoV-2 infection or an uninfected control (not recorded which). Material for sequencing was whole blood. The CDR3 DNA reads as TGTGCCAGCAGTAAACGACTAGCGGGGGGGTTTGCAGAGACCCAGTACTTC. Protein: CASSKRLAGGFAETQYF.